This is a list of T cell receptor beta chains from one sample in a study of T cells after yellow fever vaccination. A single record per CDR3 protein comes from TCRdb applying MiXCR to the 5' RACE reads. The sample records under 600,000 distinct CDR3 sequences, 20% to 25% being singletons. The sequencing here drew on PBMCs, taken roughly 20 days after the first yellow fever vaccination. The receptors stem from a man between 18 and 35 years old who received the YFV17D yellow fever vaccine. CDR3s include the opening cysteine and the closing phenylalanine or tryptophan. D genes are given only for firm matches. The size entry is marked missing in some rows and otherwise reads once, few, many or a size class.

14 NA TRBJ1-1 TRBV6-1 few TGTGCCAGCGAGGGTCTCTTGGGGGACACTGAAGCTTTCTTT CASEGLLGDTEAFF
13 TRBD1 TRBJ1-2 TRBV5-1 many TGCGCCAGCAGCTATGGACAGGGTTATGGCTACACCTTC CASSYGQGYGYTF
17 NA TRBJ2-3 TRBV7-8 NA TGTGCCAGCAGCCGATTGGGGACGGGCCCCAAAACAGATACGCAGTATTTT CASSRLGTGPKTDTQYF
14 NA TRBJ1-4 TRBV6-5 NA TGTGCCAGCAGTTCCCAGGGTCATAATGAAAAACTGTTTTTT CASSSQGHNEKLFF
13 NA TRBJ2-5 TRBV20-1 few TGCAGTGCTAGTCTTGGGCCGCAAGTGACCCAGTACTTC CSASLGPQVTQYF
13 NA TRBJ2-3 TRBV4-3 few TGCGCCAGCAGCCAAGATCGGAGCGATACGCAGTATTTT CASSQDRSDTQYF
14 NA TRBJ2-3 TRBV7-9 few TGTGCCAGCAGTCCTACCGCGGGGGCGGATACGCAGTATTTT CASSPTAGADTQYF
15 TRBD2 TRBJ2-1 TRBV4-1 few TGCGCCAGCAGCCAAGAGGGGAGGGTCTACAATGAGCAGTTCTTC CASSQEGRVYNEQFF
16 TRBD1 TRBJ2-3 TRBV9 many TGTGCCAGCAGCGTGGGACAGGCCTTGCTCACAGATACGCAGTATTTT CASSVGQALLTDTQYF
14 NA TRBJ2-7 TRBV5-1 NA TGCGCCAGCAGCTTGGCCGAGGGGCGCTCCGAGCAGTACTTC CASSLAEGRSEQYF
13 NA TRBJ2-1 TRBV24-1 NA TGTGCCACGGAGGGGAGTATGAGTAATGAGCAGTTCTTC CATEGSMSNEQFF
14 TRBD1 TRBJ2-1 TRBV6-2/TRBV6-3 NA TGTGCCAGCAGTTACACAGGGGGCTGCAATGAGCAGTTCTTC CASSYTGGCNEQFF
17 NA TRBJ2-6 TRBV7-2 NA TGTGCCAGCAGCTTAACCGCTAGCAGCTCTGGGGCCAACGTCCTGACTTTC CASSLTASSSGANVLTF
13 TRBD1 TRBJ2-7 TRBV20-1 NA TGCAGTGCTCTTGACAGGGTGGAGGACGAGCAGTACTTC CSALDRVEDEQYF
16 NA TRBJ2-3 TRBV18 few TGTGCCAGCTCACCATCTTGGGGATCTGGCACAGATACGCAGTATTTT CASSPSWGSGTDTQYF
15 NA TRBJ2-5 TRBV12-3/TRBV12-4 NA TGTGCCAGCAGTTTGTGGGCTAGCCCCGAAGAGACCCAGTACTTC CASSLWASPEETQYF
15 TRBD1 TRBJ1-3 TRBV5-1 NA TGCGCCAGCAGCTTGGGGGGGACAGCAGGAAACACCATATATTTT CASSLGGTAGNTIYF
13 NA TRBJ1-1 TRBV4-1 NA TGCGCCAGCAGTAGTAGGGAAGTTGCTGAAGCTTTCTTT CASSSREVAEAFF
14 NA TRBJ2-5 TRBV11-1 NA TGTGCCAGCAGCCACATTGGGGGAAAAGAGACCCAGTACTTC CASSHIGGKETQYF
13 NA TRBJ1-1 TRBV29-1 many TGCAGCGTTGACAGGGCCATGAACACTGAAGCTTTCTTT CSVDRAMNTEAFF
16 NA TRBJ2-1 TRBV3-1 NA TGTGCCAGCAGCCAAGGAAGGCAGGGCCGGGACAATGAGCAGTTCTTC CASSQGRQGRDNEQFF
13 TRBD1 TRBJ2-5 TRBV10-2 few TGCGCCAGCAGACAGGGGTATCAAGAGACCCAGTACTTC CASRQGYQETQYF
16 TRBD1 TRBJ1-1 TRBV19 few TGTGCCAGTAGCTTAGGCCCCGGGACAGTAGACACTGAAGCTTTCTTT CASSLGPGTVDTEAFF
16 TRBD1 TRBJ2-3 TRBV5-1 NA TGCGCCAGCAGCTTGCCCGGGACAGGGTTTTCAGATACGCAGTATTTT CASSLPGTGFSDTQYF
15 NA TRBJ2-2 TRBV5-1 few TGCGCCAGCAGCTGGAACAGGGTTGGCGACGGGGAGCTGTTTTTT CASSWNRVGDGELFF
16 TRBD2 TRBJ2-5 TRBV6-1 NA TGTGCCAGCAGTCCGCCGGGAGCGGGGGGACGAGAGACCCAGTACTTC CASSPPGAGGRETQYF
14 TRBD1 TRBJ1-2 TRBV2 NA TGTGCCAGCAGCCCGGGACAGACCTTCTATGGCTACACCTTC CASSPGQTFYGYTF
14 NA TRBJ2-6 TRBV2 NA TGTGCCAGCAGAACAGGTTTTGGGGCCAACGTCCTGACTTTC CASRTGFGANVLTF
18 TRBD2 TRBJ2-1 TRBV5-6 NA TGTGCCAGCAGCCCCGCCAGACTAGCGGGGAGCTCCTACAATGAGCAGTTCTTC CASSPARLAGSSYNEQFF
17 TRBD2 TRBJ2-5 TRBV11-2 few TGTGCCAGCAGCTTAGATCCCGGTAGCGGGGGGGGCGAGACCCAGTACTTC CASSLDPGSGGGETQYF
13 TRBD2 TRBJ2-5 TRBV29-1 NA TGCAGCGTTGAAGCGGGGGGAAAAGAGACCCAGTACTTC CSVEAGGKETQYF
14 NA TRBJ1-2 TRBV27 few TGTGCCAGCAGTCGTCAGCCCCGGCACTATGGCTACACCTTC CASSRQPRHYGYTF